The source of this T cell receptor (beta chain) is a study of post-analysis software for immune sequencing data. The library was made from cDNA and included unique molecular identifiers. Each sample of roughly 0.9 to 10 million input T cells yielded approximately 500,000 cDNA molecules, so each molecule approximated one T cell. TCRdb itself ran the PCR reads through MiXCR, one entry per CDR3 protein. Among approximately 400,000 distinct CDR3 sequences listed, roughly 30% were seen once. The V gene lost 11 bases and the J gene lost 6 bases, with 3 bases spanning the gap. Germline loops: CDR1 SEHNR, CDR2 FQNEAQ (reference sequence). This CDR3 comprises 8 residues. On this clonotype itself: Its cognate antigen is unknown.

Broader study findings: When compared against controls, multiple sclerosis patients showed significantly lower normalized Chao1 diversity. Same-batch samples co-clustered strongly by F measure. TRBV segments more frequent in patients than in controls numbered five and included TRBV5-6, TRBV5-1 and TRBV20-1.

The chain recombines TRBV7-9 with TRBJ2-3; no clear D gene. The receptor was derived from a girl between 10 and 17 years old with multiple sclerosis. Sequencing input: blood. The CDR3 loop reads CAGDTQYF. In DNA, the CDR3 is TGTGCCGGGGATACGCAGTATTTT.